Listed below are T cell receptor beta chains from one sample, sequenced in a study of response to subunit inactivated influenza vaccine. TCRdb used MiXCR to reprocess the RT-PCR reads, holding one entry per CDR3 protein. The table includes 710,000 or so distinct CDR3 sequences, less than 20% detected once. The specimen comprised PBMCs from blood, sampled 11 to 12 days after vaccination. Source of these receptors: a man between 50 and 59 years old who received an inactivated influenza vaccine. The CDR3 runs from the conserved cysteine through the conserved F or W. The D gene is left open where the match is weak. Rows may omit the clone size; those that give it use once, few, many or a size class.

j_call clone_size d_call v_call cdr3_nt cdr3_aa
TRBJ2-7 few TRBD2 TRBV6-5 TGTGCCAGCAGTCCCTCGGGGCTAGCGGGAGTAACCTACGAGCAGTACTTC CASSPSGLAGVTYEQYF
TRBJ2-7 NA NA TRBV5-1 TGCGCCAGCAGCGCCCTCGGTGGGAATTACGAGCAGTACTTC CASSALGGNYEQYF
TRBJ2-2 many NA TRBV6-2/TRBV6-3 TGTGCCAGCAGTACCAGGGATGGGTCACGCACCGGGGAGCTGTTTTTT CASSTRDGSRTGELFF
TRBJ2-7 few TRBD1 TRBV5-5 TGTGCCAGCAGCGCGGGACAGGGGGTATACGAGCAGTACTTC CASSAGQGVYEQYF
TRBJ2-3 few NA TRBV20-1 TGCAGTGCTACCGGAGGCGGGGACACAGATACGCAGTATTTT CSATGGGDTDTQYF
TRBJ2-7 few NA TRBV30 TGTGCCTGGACCCGAGGGACCCTCCCCTACGAGCAGTACTTC CAWTRGTLPYEQYF
TRBJ2-1 NA NA TRBV28 TGTGCCAGCAGTTTTTCTGGCGGCGATGAGCAGTTCTTC CASSFSGGDEQFF
TRBJ1-1 many TRBD1 TRBV11-2 TGTGCCAGCAGCTTACTCGGGACAGGGAACACTGAAGCTTTCTTT CASSLLGTGNTEAFF
TRBJ1-6 few TRBD1 TRBV6-5 TGTGCCAGCAGTTACTCAGGGACAGCTTTTCTCTATAATTCACCCCTCCACTTT CASSYSGTAFLYNSPLHF
TRBJ2-3 few NA TRBV5-1 TGCGCCAGCAGAAGTAGGGGGACAGATACGCAGTATTTT CASRSRGTDTQYF
TRBJ2-5 NA TRBD2 TRBV7-2 TGTGCCAGCAGCTTGGGAGGGTTGCGCAAAGAGACCCAGTACTTC CASSLGGLRKETQYF
TRBJ2-1 many NA TRBV29-1 TGCAGCACTCTCCCCGTCCGAGGGGGTGAGCAGTTCTTC CSTLPVRGGEQFF
TRBJ2-7 NA TRBD2 TRBV6-2/TRBV6-3 TGTGCCAGCAGTGACCCGGGACTAGCGGGGGGGCCCTACGAGCAGTACTTC CASSDPGLAGGPYEQYF
TRBJ2-7 NA TRBD2 TRBV5-6 TGTGCCAGCAGCGCCGGGACTATCCTCTACGAGCAGTACTTC CASSAGTILYEQYF
TRBJ1-4 few NA TRBV2 TGTGCCAGCGGTTGGCAGGGAGGTTCCAATGAAAAACTGTTTTTT CASGWQGGSNEKLFF
TRBJ1-4 NA NA TRBV12-3/TRBV12-4 TGTGCCAGCAGTCAAGAAATGAAAGAAAAACTGTTTTTT CASSQEMKEKLFF
TRBJ1-1 many NA TRBV5-8 TGTGCCAGCAGCTTGGAGGGCTACCATGAAGCTTTCTTT CASSLEGYHEAFF
TRBJ2-5 NA NA TRBV20-1 TGCAGTGCTAGACCGTGGGAAACGGAGACCCAGTACTTC CSARPWETETQYF
TRBJ2-2 few NA TRBV3-1 TGTGCCAGCAGCCAATCTGGGAACGCCGGGGAGCTGTTTTTT CASSQSGNAGELFF
TRBJ1-3 many NA TRBV7-2 TGTGCCAGCAGCTTAGTAGGCCGGGGAAACACCATATATTTT CASSLVGRGNTIYF
TRBJ2-3 NA NA TRBV6-1 TGTGCCAGCAGTCGAGCGGGGCGGCAGGGGGATACGCAGTATTTT CASSRAGRQGDTQYF
TRBJ2-7 few TRBD1 TRBV7-9 TGTGCCAGCACCAAGGACAGGGACCACGAGCAGTACTTC CASTKDRDHEQYF
TRBJ1-6 NA NA TRBV7-9 TGTGCCAGCATCTTAGGAGCTAATTCACCCCTCCACTTT CASILGANSPLHF
TRBJ2-3 NA TRBD1 TRBV9 TGTGCCAGCAGCGGACAGGGGGCAAACACAGATACGCAGTATTTT CASSGQGANTDTQYF
TRBJ1-2 NA NA TRBV2 TGTGCCAGTCACACGCAAGCTAACTATGGCTACACCTTC CASHTQANYGYTF
TRBJ2-1 NA NA TRBV6-2/TRBV6-3 TGTGCCAGCAGTAACTCCCTCTCCTACAATGAGCAGTTCTTC CASSNSLSYNEQFF
TRBJ2-2 few NA TRBV6-2/TRBV6-3 TGTGCCAGCGTGCCCCGCCGAGCCCCAACCGGGGAGCTGTTTTTT CASVPRRAPTGELFF
TRBJ2-3 few NA TRBV7-9 TGTGCCAGCAGCATTGGACTGGCTAGCACAGATACGCAGTATTTT CASSIGLASTDTQYF
TRBJ2-3 few TRBD2 TRBV12-3/TRBV12-4 TGTGCCAGCAGTTTAGGGGCGGGAGCACAGTATTTT CASSLGAGAQYF
TRBJ1-6 few TRBD1 TRBV3-1 TGTGCCAGCAGCCTCCGGGACAGTTATAATTCACCCCTCCACTTT CASSLRDSYNSPLHF
TRBJ2-6 NA TRBD1 TRBV5-1 TGCGCCAGCAGCTTGGAGACAGGGGGCCCAGGGGCCAACGTCCTGACTTTC CASSLETGGPGANVLTF
TRBJ2-1 few NA TRBV7-3 TGTGCCAGCGCCCCGGGACTCTACTATGGCGATGAGCAGTTCTTC CASAPGLYYGDEQFF
TRBJ2-1 few TRBD1 TRBV5-1 TGCGCCAGCAGCTTGGCTGGGACAGGGGGGATCAATGAGCAGTTCTTC CASSLAGTGGINEQFF
TRBJ1-2 NA NA TRBV4-3 TGCGCCAGCAGCCAAGAACCCGAGCTGGGCTATGGCTACACCTTC CASSQEPELGYGYTF
TRBJ2-1 NA NA TRBV11-2 TGTGCCAGCAGCCAGGTCGGACTCGGGACGGTGTCCTACAATGAGCAGTTCTTC CASSQVGLGTVSYNEQFF
TRBJ2-3 NA TRBD2 TRBV11-1 TGTGCCAGCAGCTTAGGCACCTATTATGCCGGCGGGGGGGCCGAAGATACGCAGTATTTT CASSLGTYYAGGGAEDTQYF
TRBJ2-2 NA TRBD2 TRBV6-2/TRBV6-3 TGTGCCAGCAGTTACACCGACCCTTTTCATGATGAAACTAGCGGGAGGGCCGGGGAGCTGTTTTTT CASSYTDPFHDETSGRAGELFF
TRBJ2-3 NA NA TRBV24-1 TGTGCCACCGGGCAGAGCACAGATACGCAGTATTTT CATGQSTDTQYF
TRBJ2-1 NA TRBD2 TRBV12-3/TRBV12-4 TGTGCCAGCAGACCTAGCGGGAGGTTGAGTGAGCAGTTCTTC CASRPSGRLSEQFF
TRBJ1-1 few TRBD1 TRBV6-1 TGTGCCAGCAGGAGACCGGGACAGGGGGCGAGGAACACTGAAGCTTTCTTT CASRRPGQGARNTEAFF
TRBJ1-6 few TRBD1 TRBV7-7 TGTGCTAGCAGCTTAATATTGGACAGGGGAGGGAGCTCCTATAATTCACCCCTCCACTTT CASSLILDRGGSSYNSPLHF
TRBJ2-3 few NA TRBV28 TGTGCCAGCAGTCAGTTAGGGGGCACAGATACGCAGTATTTT CASSQLGGTDTQYF
TRBJ1-1 many TRBD1 TRBV5-5 TGTGCCAGCAACTCCAGGGGGGGCTATTACACTGAAGCTTTCTTT CASNSRGGYYTEAFF
TRBJ2-7 many NA TRBV5-1 TGCGCCAGCAGCTTGGATGGGGGGTTCTACGAGCAGTACTTC CASSLDGGFYEQYF
TRBJ1-2 few NA TRBV3-1 TGTGCCAGCAGCCAACGGACTGGGGGCTACACCTTC CASSQRTGGYTF
TRBJ2-7 NA NA TRBV7-6 TGTGCCAGCAGCTTAAGTCCAGATGCAACCTACGAGCAGTACTTC CASSLSPDATYEQYF
TRBJ2-2 NA TRBD1 TRBV9 TGTGCCAGCAGCGTGGGACAGGGGCTGGCCGGGGAGCTGTTTTTT CASSVGQGLAGELFF
TRBJ2-5 few TRBD2 TRBV9 TGTGCCAGCAGCGTCGAGGCTAGCGGGGTCGAGACCCAGTACTTC CASSVEASGVETQYF
TRBJ2-7 few NA TRBV20-1 TGCAGTGCTAAGCCACTAGTTTTTAGGTTCCACGAGCAGTACTTC CSAKPLVFRFHEQYF
TRBJ2-7 few TRBD1 TRBV9 TGTGCCAGCAGCGTAGCGGCAGGGGGCAACGAGCAGTACTTC CASSVAAGGNEQYF
TRBJ2-2 NA TRBD2 TRBV11-1 TGTGCCAGCAGCTTAAGCGGCCTAGCGGGAGGGCTGACCGGGGAGCTGTTTTTT CASSLSGLAGGLTGELFF
TRBJ1-2 few TRBD1 TRBV12-3/TRBV12-4 TGTGCCAGCACAGCAGGGACAGGGCGAAGTTCTGGCTACACCTTC CASTAGTGRSSGYTF
TRBJ2-3 many NA TRBV12-3/TRBV12-4 TGTGCCAGCAGTTTGGGGTATGCAGATACGCAGTATTTT CASSLGYADTQYF
TRBJ1-1 NA TRBD1 TRBV15 TGTGCCACCAGCAGAGAACAGGGGCACCGGGCTTTCTTT CATSREQGHRAFF
TRBJ2-7 few NA TRBV7-2 TGTGCCAGCACCATTAGCTCGGGGGTCGAGCAGTACTTC CASTISSGVEQYF
TRBJ2-7 NA NA TRBV20-1 TGCAGTGCTAGAGACTTGATCAACTACGAGCAGTACTTC CSARDLINYEQYF
TRBJ2-7 NA NA TRBV10-3 TGTGCCATCAGTGAGAGAGAAGGACAATGGTCCTACGAGCAGTACTTC CAISEREGQWSYEQYF